The T cell receptor (beta chain) described here comes from a study of T-cell memory formation after mild COVID-19. Study-level findings and limits: While clones contracting from day 15 to 85 were balanced between CD4 and CD8, later expanders leaned CD4+.

This clonotype has just a few counts. Its antigen is currently unknown. TCRdb processed the 5' RACE reads anew with MiXCR; each CDR3 protein has one entry. The sample has around 530,000 distinct CDR3 sequences; roughly 20% are singletons. V gave up 0 bases and J gave up 8 bases, with 10 bases separating them. The CDR3 runs to 13 residues. Germline V lookup: CDR1 ENHRY, CDR2 SYGVKD. Sequenced material: PBMCs or a T cell subset sorted from them (not recorded which). This rearrangement joins TRBV10-3 to TRBJ1-2; no firm D call. The sequence came from an adult woman who had mild COVID-19 (a few samples of this study predate the infection). Cell type and time point are not known. This chain's CDR3 is CAISESWREGYTF. The CDR3 nucleotides read TGTGCCATCAGTGAGTCGTGGAGGGAGGGCTACACCTTC.